This T cell receptor (beta chain) came from a study of T cells in Graves' hyperthyroidism and ophthalmopathy. In germline, CDR1 is LGHNA, CDR2 YSLEER. After removal of 4 bases from V and 5 bases from J, the junction contained 6 bases not matched to a gene. The CDR3 contains 15 residues. Only a few counts were recorded for this clonotype. Amplified TCR beta CDR3 regions derived from RNA transcripts. HTBI primers were the set used in a first-round RT-PCR of the TCR CDR3. TCRdb analysed the multiplex PCR reads with MiXCR anew, one entry per CDR3 protein. The data contain 500,000 to 650,000 distinct CDR3 sequences, 15% to 20% of them seen just once; the ten biggest clones take up roughly 47%.

This sequence originates from a man aged 35-49 years with Graves' ophthalmopathy. Material for sequencing was blood. The chain employs TRBV4-3 and TRBJ2-5, with 11 positions matching TRBD1. The CDR3 here is CASSPGQGAGETQYF. Written as DNA, the CDR3 is TGCGCCAGCAGCCCCGGACAGGGGGCAGGGGAGACCCAGTACTTC.